This T cell receptor beta chain was captured by sequencing in a study of blood T cells in healthy people across ages. Study-level background: About one barcoded TCR beta cDNA was captured per two T cells.

Study results and limitations: Conclusively comparing naive with antigen-experienced cells was impossible with unsorted PBMCs.

This clonotype was detected a few times. Antigen unknown. Germline trimming cut 2 bases from V and 6 bases from J; bases unmatched to any gene: 9. Germline-derived CDR1 and CDR2 are SGHTA and FQGNSA. The CDR3 spans 15 residues. With a J-beta primer mix and a sample-barcoded 5' primer, a second PCR ran roughly 6 to 11 cycles. A single record per CDR3 protein comes from TCRdb applying MiXCR to the 5' RACE reads. This sample has about 1.8 million distinct CDR3 sequences, with less than 50% found just once. V usage is TRBV7-2 and J usage is TRBJ1-2; TRBD1 matches at 7 bases. The clonotype was recovered from a woman aged 35 to 49 in good health. Input material: blood. In nucleotides, the CDR3 is TGTGCCAGCAGCTTACGTTCAGGGGGAACAGATGGCTACACCTTC. Its translation: CASSLRSGGTDGYTF.